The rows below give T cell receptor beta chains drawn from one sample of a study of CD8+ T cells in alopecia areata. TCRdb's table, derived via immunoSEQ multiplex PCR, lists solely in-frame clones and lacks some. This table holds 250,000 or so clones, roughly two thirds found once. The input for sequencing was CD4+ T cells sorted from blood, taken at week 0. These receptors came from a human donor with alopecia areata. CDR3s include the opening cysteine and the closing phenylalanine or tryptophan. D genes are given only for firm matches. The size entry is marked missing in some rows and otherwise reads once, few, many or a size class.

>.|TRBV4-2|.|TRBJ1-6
CASSRGLNSPLHF
TGTGCCAGCAGCCGGGGTTTGAATTCACCCCTCCACTTT
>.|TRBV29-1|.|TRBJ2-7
CSVEDRGQGGDEQYF
TGCAGCGTTGAAGATCGGGGGCAGGGCGGTGACGAGCAGTACTTC
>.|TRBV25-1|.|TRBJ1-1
CASSRDRGRGAFF
TGTGCCAGCAGTCGGGACCGCGGTCGGGGAGCTTTCTTT
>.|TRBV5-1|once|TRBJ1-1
CASSLAQVNTEAFF
TGCGCCAGCAGCTTGGCTCAGGTTAACACTGAAGCTTTCTTT
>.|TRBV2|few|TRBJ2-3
CASSRTTSTDTQYF
TGTGCCAGCAGTAGGACTACTAGCACAGATACGCAGTATTTT
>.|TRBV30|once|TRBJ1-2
CAWSRAGNSYGYTF
TGTGCCTGGAGTCGGGCAGGGAATTCGTATGGCTACACCTTC
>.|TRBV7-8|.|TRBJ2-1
CASSFLNEQFF
TGTGCCAGCAGCTTCTTAAATGAGCAGTTCTTC
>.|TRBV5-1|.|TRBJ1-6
CASSLENSPLHF
TGCGCCAGCAGCTTAGAGAATTCACCCCTCCACTTT
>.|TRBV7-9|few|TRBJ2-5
CASSLFTRETQYF
TGTGCCAGCAGCTTATTCACCCGGGAGACCCAGTACTTC
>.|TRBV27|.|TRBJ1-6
CASSRTPGPDSPLHF
TGTGCCAGCAGTCGCACCCCTGGGCCAGATTCACCCCTCCACTTT
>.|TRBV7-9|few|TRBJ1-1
CASRPTATPEAFF
TGTGCCAGCAGACCGACAGCCACCCCTGAAGCTTTCTTT
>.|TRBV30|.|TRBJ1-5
CAWSPHRNQPQHF
TGTGCCTGGAGTCCACACCGCAATCAGCCCCAGCATTTT
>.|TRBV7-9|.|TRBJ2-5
CASILGKTQYF
TGTGCCAGCATCCTAGGGAAGACCCAGTACTTC
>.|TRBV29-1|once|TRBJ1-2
CSVGAGLDYGYTF
TGCAGCGTTGGGGCCGGGTTGGACTATGGCTACACCTTC
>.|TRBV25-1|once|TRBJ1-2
CASMGFYYGYTF
TGTGCCAGCATGGGCTTCTACTATGGCTACACCTTC
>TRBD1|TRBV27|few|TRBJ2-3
CASSLQGPRRDTQYF
TGTGCCAGCAGTCTACAGGGGCCAAGGCGCGATACGCAGTATTTT